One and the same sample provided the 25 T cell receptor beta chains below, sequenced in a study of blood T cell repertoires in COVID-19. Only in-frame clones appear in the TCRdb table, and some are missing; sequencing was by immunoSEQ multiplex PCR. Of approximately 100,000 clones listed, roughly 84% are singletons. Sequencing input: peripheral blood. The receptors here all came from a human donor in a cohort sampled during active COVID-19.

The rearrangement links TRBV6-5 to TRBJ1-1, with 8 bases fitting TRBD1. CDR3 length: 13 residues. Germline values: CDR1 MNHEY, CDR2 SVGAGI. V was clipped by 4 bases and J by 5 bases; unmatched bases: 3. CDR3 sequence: CASSSGGRTEAFF. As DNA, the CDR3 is TGTGCCAGCAGTTCAGGGGGCCGGACTGAAGCTTTCTTT.

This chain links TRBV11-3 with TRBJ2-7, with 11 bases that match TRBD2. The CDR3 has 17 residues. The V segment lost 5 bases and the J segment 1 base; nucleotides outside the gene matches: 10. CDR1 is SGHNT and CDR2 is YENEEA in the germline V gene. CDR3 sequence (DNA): TGTGCCAGCAGCCCACGTTCCGGGACTAGCGGATCCTACGAGCAGTACTTC. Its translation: CASSPRSGTSGSYEQYF.

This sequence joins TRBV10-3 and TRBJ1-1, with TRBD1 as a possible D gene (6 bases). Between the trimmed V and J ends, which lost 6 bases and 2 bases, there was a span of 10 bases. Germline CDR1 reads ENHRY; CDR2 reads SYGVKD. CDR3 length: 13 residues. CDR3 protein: CAIRGQQNTEAFF. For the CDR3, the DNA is TGTGCCATCAGGGGACAACAAAACACTGAAGCTTTCTTT.

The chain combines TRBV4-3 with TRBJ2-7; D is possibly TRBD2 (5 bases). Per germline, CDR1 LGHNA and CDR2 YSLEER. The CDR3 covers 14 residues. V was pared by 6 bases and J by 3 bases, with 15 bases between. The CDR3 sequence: CASSRTASGYEQYF. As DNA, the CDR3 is TGCGCCAGCAGTCGGACTGCCTCAGGCTACGAGCAGTACTTC.

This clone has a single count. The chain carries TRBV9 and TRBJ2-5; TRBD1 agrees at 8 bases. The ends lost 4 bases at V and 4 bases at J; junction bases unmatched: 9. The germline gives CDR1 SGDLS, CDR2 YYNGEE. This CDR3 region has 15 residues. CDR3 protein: CASSPSPDRGETQYF. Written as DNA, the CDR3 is TGTGCCAGCAGCCCATCCCCCGACAGGGGAGAGACCCAGTACTTC.

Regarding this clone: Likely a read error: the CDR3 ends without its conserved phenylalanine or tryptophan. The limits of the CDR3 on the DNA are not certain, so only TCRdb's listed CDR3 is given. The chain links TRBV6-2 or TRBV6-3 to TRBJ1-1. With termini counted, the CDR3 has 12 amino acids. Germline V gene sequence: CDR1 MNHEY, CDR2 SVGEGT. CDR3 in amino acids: CASSEPSTPKIL.

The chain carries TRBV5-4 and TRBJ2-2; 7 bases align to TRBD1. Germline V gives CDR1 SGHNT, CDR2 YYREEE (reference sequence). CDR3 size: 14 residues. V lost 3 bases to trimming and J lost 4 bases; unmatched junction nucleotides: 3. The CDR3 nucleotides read TGTGCCAGCAGCTGGGGACAGTCCACCGGGGAGCTGTTTTTT. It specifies CASSWGQSTGELFF. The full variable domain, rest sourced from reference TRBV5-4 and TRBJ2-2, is ETGVTQSPTHLIKTRGQQVTLRCSSQSGHNTVSWYQQALGQGPQFIFQYYREEENGRGNFPPRFSGLQFPNYSSELNVNALELDDSALYLCASSWGQSTGELFFGEGSRLTVL.

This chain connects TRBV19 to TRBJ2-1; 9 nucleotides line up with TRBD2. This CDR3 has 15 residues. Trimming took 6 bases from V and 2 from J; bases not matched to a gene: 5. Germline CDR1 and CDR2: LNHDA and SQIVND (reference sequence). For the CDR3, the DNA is TGTGCCAGTAGAAGGCGGGGGGGCACCTACAATGAGCAGTTCTTC. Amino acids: CASRRRGGTYNEQFF.

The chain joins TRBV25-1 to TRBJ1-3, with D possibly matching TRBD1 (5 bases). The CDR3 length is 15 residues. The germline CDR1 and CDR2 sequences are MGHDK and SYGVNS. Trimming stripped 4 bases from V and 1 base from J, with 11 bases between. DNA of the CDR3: TGTGCCAGCAGTGGGGGCCAGGGATCTGGAAACACCATATATTTT. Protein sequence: CASSGGQGSGNTIYF.

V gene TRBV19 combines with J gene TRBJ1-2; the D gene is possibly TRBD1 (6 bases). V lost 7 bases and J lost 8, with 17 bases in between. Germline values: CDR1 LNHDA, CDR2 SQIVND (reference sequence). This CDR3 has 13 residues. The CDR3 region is CASISLTGNGYTF. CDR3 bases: TGTGCCAGTATCTCGCTTACAGGGAACGGCTACACCTTC.

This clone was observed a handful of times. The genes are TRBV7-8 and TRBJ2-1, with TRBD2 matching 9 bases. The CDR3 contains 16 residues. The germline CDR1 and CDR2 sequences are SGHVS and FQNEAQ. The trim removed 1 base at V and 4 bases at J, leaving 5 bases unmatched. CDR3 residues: CASSLVGGGAYNEQFF. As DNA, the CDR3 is TGTGCCAGCAGCTTAGTGGGCGGGGGGGCGTACAATGAGCAGTTCTTC. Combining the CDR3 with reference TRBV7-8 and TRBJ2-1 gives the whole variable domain GAGVSQSPRYKVAKRGQDVALRCDPISGHVSLFWYQQALGQGPEFLTYFQNEAQLDKSGLPSDRFFAERPEGSVSTLKIQRTQQEDSAVYLCASSLVGGGAYNEQFFGPGTRLTVL.

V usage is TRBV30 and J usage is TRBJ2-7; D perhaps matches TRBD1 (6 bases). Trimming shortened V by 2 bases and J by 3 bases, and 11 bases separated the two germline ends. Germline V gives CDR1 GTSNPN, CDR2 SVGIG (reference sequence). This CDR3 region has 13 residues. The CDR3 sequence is CAWSQRTDYEQYF. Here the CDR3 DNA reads TGTGCCTGGAGTCAGCGGACAGACTACGAGCAGTACTTC.

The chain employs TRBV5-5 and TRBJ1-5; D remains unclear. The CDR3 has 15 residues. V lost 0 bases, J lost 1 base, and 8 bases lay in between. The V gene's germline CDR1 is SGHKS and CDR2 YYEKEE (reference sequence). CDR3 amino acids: CASSLGVRSNQPQHF. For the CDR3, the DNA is TGTGCCAGCAGCTTGGGCGTAAGAAGCAATCAGCCCCAGCATTTT.

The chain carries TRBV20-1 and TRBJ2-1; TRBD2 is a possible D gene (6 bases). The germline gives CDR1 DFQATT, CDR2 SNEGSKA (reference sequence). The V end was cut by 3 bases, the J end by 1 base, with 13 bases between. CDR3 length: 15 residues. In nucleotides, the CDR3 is TGCAGTGCTAGTAGGTCGGGGGTGTCCTACAATGAGCAGTTCTTC. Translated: CSASRSGVSYNEQFF.

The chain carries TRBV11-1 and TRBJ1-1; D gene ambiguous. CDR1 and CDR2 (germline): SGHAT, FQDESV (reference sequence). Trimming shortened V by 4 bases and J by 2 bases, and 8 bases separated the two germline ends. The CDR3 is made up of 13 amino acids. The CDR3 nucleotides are TGTGCCAGCAGCTCCGGGGAAAACACTGAAGCTTTCTTT. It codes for CASSSGENTEAFF.

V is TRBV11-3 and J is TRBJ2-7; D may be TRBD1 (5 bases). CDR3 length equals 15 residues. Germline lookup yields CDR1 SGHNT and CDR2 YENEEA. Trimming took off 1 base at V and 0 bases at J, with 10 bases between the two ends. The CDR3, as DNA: TGTGCCAGCAGCTTAGGTGCAGGGCCCTCCTACGAGCAGTACTTC. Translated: CASSLGAGPSYEQYF.

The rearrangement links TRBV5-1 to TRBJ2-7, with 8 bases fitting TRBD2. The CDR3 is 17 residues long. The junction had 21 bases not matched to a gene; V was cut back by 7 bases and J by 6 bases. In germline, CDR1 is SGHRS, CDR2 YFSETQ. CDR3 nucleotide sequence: TGCGCCAGCCGACGGGATGTCGGGACGGGGGGGTTACGCGAGCAGTACTTC. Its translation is CASRRDVGTGGLREQYF.

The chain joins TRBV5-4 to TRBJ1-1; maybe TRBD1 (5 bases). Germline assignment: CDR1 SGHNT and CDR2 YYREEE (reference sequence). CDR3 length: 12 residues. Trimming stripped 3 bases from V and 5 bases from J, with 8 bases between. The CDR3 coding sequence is TGTGCCAGCAGCTCTCAGGGAACTGAAGCTTTCTTT. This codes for CASSSQGTEAFF.

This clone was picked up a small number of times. The CDR3 nucleotides read TGTGCCAGTAGTATACTGGCAGGGGGGCACTACGAGCAGTACTTC. This translates into CASSILAGGHYEQYF. The chain combines TRBV19 with TRBJ2-7; maybe TRBD1 (7 bases). This CDR3 has 15 residues. The V end was cut by 2 bases, the J end by 3 bases, with 14 bases between. The V gene's germline CDR1 is LNHDA and CDR2 SQIVND (reference sequence). Full variable domain (remainder filled in from reference TRBV19 and TRBJ2-7): DGGITQSPKYLFRKEGQNVTLSCEQNLNHDAMYWYRQDPGQGLRLIYYSQIVNDFQKGDIAEGYSVSREKKESFPLTVTSAQKNPTAFYLCASSILAGGHYEQYFGPGTRLTVT.

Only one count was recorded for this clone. The CDR3 protein is CASSYKGVSTGELFF. The CDR3 DNA reads TGTGCCAGCAGTTACAAGGGGGTCTCCACCGGGGAGCTGTTTTTT. J is TRBJ2-2 and V is TRBV6-5, with D perhaps TRBD1 (6 bases). Trimming shortened V by 2 bases and J by 4 bases, and 11 bases separated the two germline ends. CDR1 MNHEY and CDR2 SVGAGI come from the germline V gene. This CDR3 spans 15 amino acids.

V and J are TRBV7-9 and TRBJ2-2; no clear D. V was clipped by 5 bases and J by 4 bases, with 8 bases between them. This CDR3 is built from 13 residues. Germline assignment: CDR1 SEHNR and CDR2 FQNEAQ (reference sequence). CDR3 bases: TGTGCCAGCAGCCTGACGGGCACCGGGGAGCTGTTTTTT. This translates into CASSLTGTGELFF.

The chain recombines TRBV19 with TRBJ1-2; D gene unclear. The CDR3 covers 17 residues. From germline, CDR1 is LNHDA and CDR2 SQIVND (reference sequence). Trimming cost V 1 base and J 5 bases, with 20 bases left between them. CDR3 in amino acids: CASSIGARVIGIYGYTF. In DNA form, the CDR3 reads TGTGCCAGTAGTATAGGCGCGCGGGTTATAGGGATTTATGGCTACACCTTC. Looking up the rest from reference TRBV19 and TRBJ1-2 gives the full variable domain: DGGITQSPKYLFRKEGQNVTLSCEQNLNHDAMYWYRQDPGQGLRLIYYSQIVNDFQKGDIAEGYSVSREKKESFPLTVTSAQKNPTAFYLCASSIGARVIGIYGYTFGSGTRLTVV.

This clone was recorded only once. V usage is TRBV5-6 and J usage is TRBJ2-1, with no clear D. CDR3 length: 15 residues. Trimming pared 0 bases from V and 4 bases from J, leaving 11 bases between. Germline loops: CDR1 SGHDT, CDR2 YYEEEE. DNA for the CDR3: TGTGCCAGCAGCTTGGGATACACGCCTTACAATGAGCAGTTCTTC. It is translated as CASSLGYTPYNEQFF.

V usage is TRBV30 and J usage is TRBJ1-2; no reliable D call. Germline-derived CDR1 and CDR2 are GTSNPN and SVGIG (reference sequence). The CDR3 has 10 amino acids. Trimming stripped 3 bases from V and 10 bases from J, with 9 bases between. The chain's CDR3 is CAWSRMVYTF. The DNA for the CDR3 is TGTGCCTGGAGCAGGATGGTCTACACCTTC.

CDR3 region: CASSVPRQDNYGYTF. The CDR3 DNA reads TGTGCCAGCAGTGTCCCGCGACAGGACAACTATGGCTACACCTTC. The rearrangement links TRBV2 to TRBJ1-2; a weak D match, TRBD1 (6 bases). The CDR3 has 15 residues. Trimming took 4 bases from V and 2 from J, leaving 14 bases between them. Germline assignment: CDR1 SNHLY and CDR2 FYNNEI.